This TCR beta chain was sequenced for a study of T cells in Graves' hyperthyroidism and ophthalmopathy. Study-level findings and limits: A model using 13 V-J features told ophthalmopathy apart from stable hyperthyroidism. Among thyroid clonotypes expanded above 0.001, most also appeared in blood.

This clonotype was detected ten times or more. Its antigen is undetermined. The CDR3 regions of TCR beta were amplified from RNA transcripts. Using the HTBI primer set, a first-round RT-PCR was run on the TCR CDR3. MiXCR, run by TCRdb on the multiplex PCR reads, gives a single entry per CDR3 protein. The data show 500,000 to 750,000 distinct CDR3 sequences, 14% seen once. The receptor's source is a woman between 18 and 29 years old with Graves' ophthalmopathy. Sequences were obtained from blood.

CDR3 sequence: CASYPAGDAPLYNEQFF. The CDR3 region has the DNA TGTGCCAGCTACCCGGCGGGAGACGCCCCCCTCTACAATGAGCAGTTCTTC. This chain uses TRBV6-2 or TRBV6-3 with TRBJ2-1, with TRBD2 matching 7 bases. The length of the CDR3 is 17 residues. V lost 8 bases, J lost 3 bases, and 16 bases stayed unmatched. Looked up from germline, CDR1 is MNHEY and CDR2 is SVGEGT.